A single sample is the source of the 10 T cell receptor beta chains below, sequenced in a study of T cell clones after liver transplantation. Sequencing used immunoSEQ multiplex PCR; TCRdb keeps in-frame clones, though not all of them. The sample lists fewer than 85,000 clones; roughly 85% were seen once. The sample consisted of CD4+ T cells from blood, taken at the 22-month timepoint. The receptor set was obtained from a human patient who received a liver transplant. Some T cells may have come from the graft donor.

The gene calls are TRBV7-3 and TRBJ2-1; 10 nucleotides align to TRBD2. Losses at the gene ends were 5 bases for V and 6 bases for J; bases not matched to a gene: 4. The CDR3 has 14 amino acids. Per the germline V gene, CDR1 is SGHTA and CDR2 is FQGTGA. Here the CDR3 DNA reads TGTGCCAGCAGCAATCTAGCGGGGGCCAATGAGCAGTTCTTC. It specifies CASSNLAGANEQFF.

This chain uses TRBV2 with TRBJ2-6, with 7 bases that match TRBD1. V shed 8 bases and J 0 bases; nucleotides not matched to a gene: 10. This CDR3 is 17 amino acids long. Germline values: CDR1 SNHLY, CDR2 FYNNEI. Here the CDR3 DNA reads TGTGCCAGCGCCCGGGACAGTGGCCTCTCTGGGGCCAACGTCCTGACTTTC. Residues: CASARDSGLSGANVLTF.

The chain uses TRBV10-3 and TRBJ1-5; D is unresolved. The V gene's germline CDR1 is ENHRY and CDR2 SYGVKD. The CDR3 sequence is 14 residues long. V gave up 3 bases and J gave up 3 bases, with 9 bases separating them. CDR3 coding DNA: TGTGCCATCAGTGACCCCGGGTTCAATCAGCCCCAGCATTTT. It specifies CAISDPGFNQPQHF.

The chain couples TRBV5-6 to TRBJ2-7; D is undetermined. V was clipped by 1 base and J by 9 bases, with 14 bases between them. Germline V gene data show CDR1 as SGHDT and CDR2 as YYEEEE. This CDR3 is built from 13 residues. The CDR3 sequence is CASSLSTLGGQYF. In nucleotides, the CDR3 is TGTGCCAGCAGCTTGTCCACCTTAGGTGGGCAGTACTTC. The variable domain in full, with the rest retrieved from reference TRBV5-6 and TRBJ2-7, is DAGVTQSPTHLIKTRGQQVTLRCSPKSGHDTVSWYQQALGQGPQFIFQYYEEEERQRGNFPDRFSGHQFPNYSSELNVNALLLGDSALYLCASSLSTLGGQYFGPGTRLTVT.

The rearrangement links TRBV27 to TRBJ2-7, with D perhaps TRBD1 or TRBD2 (5 bases each). CDR1 MNHEY and CDR2 SMNVEV come from the germline V gene (reference sequence). The CDR3 has 14 amino acids. Trimming stripped 7 bases from V and 0 bases from J, with 13 bases between. The DNA for the CDR3 is TGTGCCAGCACCGGGACCGACTCCTCCTACGAGCAGTACTTC. As protein: CASTGTDSSYEQYF.

CDR3 nucleotides: TGTGCCAGTAGTATAGTGCCTAGCAGGTTTGCTGAGCAGTTCTTC. Protein: CASSIVPSRFAEQFF. The chain carries TRBV19 and TRBJ2-1, with D perhaps TRBD2 (5 bases). The length of the CDR3 is 15 residues. CDR1 is LNHDA, CDR2 SQIVND, per germline (reference sequence). Trimming pared 1 base from V and 9 bases from J, leaving 16 bases between.

This clone was observed once. The chain combines TRBV7-2 with TRBJ2-1; 12 nucleotides match TRBD1. The V gene end was trimmed by 5 bases and the J gene end by 12 bases; junction bases not matched to a gene: 14. CDR3 size: 16 residues. Germline V gene sequence: CDR1 SGHTA, CDR2 FQGNSA. CDR3 nucleotide sequence: TGTGCCAGCAGCCTGTCCGGGACAGGGGGCAGGACGCGGCAGTTCTTC. Its translation: CASSLSGTGGRTRQFF.

The V and J genes are TRBV7-9 and TRBJ2-1; possible D gene TRBD2, 5 bases. With 7 bases removed from V and 3 bases from J, the gap between germline ends came to 16 bases. This CDR3 is 15 amino acids long. From germline, CDR1 is SEHNR and CDR2 FQNEAQ (reference sequence). The CDR3, as DNA: TGTGCCAGCAACCAGGCCACACGGGACTACAATGAGCAGTTCTTC. Its protein is CASNQATRDYNEQFF.

This rearrangement joins TRBV7-8 to TRBJ1-5; D gene ambiguous. V was cut by 4 bases and J by 6 bases, with 16 bases left in between. Germline-derived CDR1 and CDR2 are SGHVS and FQNEAQ. The CDR3 is 15 residues long. The CDR3 DNA reads TGTGCCAGCAGCTGGGCCGCCGGAGCGAGTCAGCCCCAGCATTTT. Translated: CASSWAAGASQPQHF.

The genes are TRBV30 and TRBJ2-7; D is perhaps TRBD1 (5 bases). The CDR3 is made up of 12 amino acids. The germline gives CDR1 GTSNPN, CDR2 SVGIG (reference sequence). V was clipped by 5 bases and J by 6 bases, with 14 bases between them. The DNA of the CDR3 is TGTGCCTGGGGACATAGGGTCAGCGAGCAGTACTTC. This codes for CAWGHRVSEQYF.